A single TCR beta chain is shown here with its context. Its antigen is undetermined. Trimming left V 7 bases short and J 4 bases short, with 10 bases between. The CDR3 contains 13 residues. The data originate from a study of T cell responses to AZD1222 COVID-19 vaccine. Study results and caveats: Of spike-specific TCRs, nearly half reportedly target regions left unmutated in variants. Repertoires in all cases were sampled only once the peak T cell response had passed. Spike-specific TCR repertoires showed rising breadth and depth after two AZD1222 doses. Along spike, vaccine-associated CD4 TCRs were found throughout, with dominance at 160-218 and 743-854.

Measured with immunoSEQ multiplex PCR; TCRdb has only the in-frame clones, and not every one. The data show 53,000 or so clones, 80% to 90% seen once. This TCR derives from an adult who received the AZD1222 COVID-19 vaccine. The chain links TRBV12-3 or TRBV12-4 to TRBJ2-2; D remains unclear. This specimen consisted of peripheral blood, obtained 28 days after the second AZD1222 dose. The CDR3 coding sequence is TGTGCCAGCACCCCTTCATCCACCGGGGAGCTGTTTTTT. Residues: CASTPSSTGELFF.